This T cell receptor (beta chain) originates from a study of tissue T cells after allogeneic stem cell transplantation. Findings and limits, study-wide: Alloreactivity or antigen specificity of tissue TCRs was not determined; some clones might be host cells.

The V gene's germline CDR1 is SGHRS and CDR2 YFSETQ. This CDR3 region has 16 residues. V dropped 4 bases and J dropped 3; count of bases not matched to a gene: 6. About this clone: Its antigen is as yet unknown.

Assay used: immunoSEQ multiplex PCR; TCRdb lists only in-frame clones, some missing. Seen here are 9,500 to 15,000 clones, 70% to 80% observed once, and the top ten hold roughly an eighth. This sequence originates from a woman aged 18 to 55 with breast cancer. The input for sequencing was tissue from the right colon, taken at autopsy. The J gene is TRBJ1-6, the V gene TRBV5-1, with TRBD1 identical over 8 bases. CDR3 in DNA: TGCGCCAGCAGCCCATATGGGACAGGCTATAATTCACCCCTCCACTTT. Protein sequence: CASSPYGTGYNSPLHF.